The source of this T cell receptor beta chain is a study of shared clonotypes between healthy human individuals. The overall study: Two female and a few male donors aged 18 to 49 were enrolled. Broader study findings: Limitation of the genetic and exposure-history diversity represented came from the few donors.

Positively selected for CCR7, the CD45RO-negative cells used as naive CD8 cells excluded terminally differentiated effector memory CD45RA+ cells. Study processing details: ImmunoSEQ output lacked quality scores and full-length reads, limiting matched filtering. Produced via immunoSEQ multiplex PCR; TCRdb's table is partial and in-frame only. D and trimming come from the DNA, and the V and J calls and clone size come from that table. The sample carries about 2.1 million clones, roughly 91% recorded once. Comments on this clone: What it binds is unknown.

The CDR3 consists of 14 residues. In germline, CDR1 is SQVTM, CDR2 ANQGSEA. V lost 2 bases, J lost 7 bases, and 7 bases stayed unmatched. The TCR sequence derives from a young man in good health. Some clones in this sample may be carry-over from other donors' samples. The sample comprised naive CD8+ T cells from PBMCs. The chain links TRBV29-1 to TRBJ2-1; TRBD2 aligns across 8 bases. CDR3 residues: CSVEPGGRLNEQFF. The CDR3 DNA follows: TGCAGCGTTGAACCGGGCGGGAGGTTAAATGAGCAGTTCTTC.